This is a list of T cell receptor beta chains from one sample in a study of blood T cell repertoires in COVID-19. Profiled with immunoSEQ multiplex PCR; TCRdb holds only in-frame clones, not every one. The data hold 360,000 or so clones, with roughly 90% observed a single time. The sequencing input was peripheral blood. The receptor set was obtained from a woman aged 60-75 years with COVID-19, enrolled during active disease. The CDR3 runs from the conserved cysteine through the conserved F or W. The order of the fields is V gene, J gene, CDR3 protein.

v_call: TRBV6-7; j_call: TRBJ1-5; cdr3_aa: CATPSSLFINQPQHF
v_call: TRBV7-2; j_call: TRBJ2-3; cdr3_aa: CASSLRAGGGYF
v_call: TRBV6-5; j_call: TRBJ1-2; cdr3_aa: CASKGGQGWGYTF
v_call: TRBV5-5; j_call: TRBJ1-1; cdr3_aa: CASSFRGNTEAFF
v_call: TRBV5-8; j_call: TRBJ1-5; cdr3_aa: CASSLAGTAFYSNQPQHF
v_call: TRBV27; j_call: TRBJ2-3; cdr3_aa: CASTGEGLAGDTQYF
v_call: TRBV7-8; j_call: TRBJ2-7; cdr3_aa: CASSPGGSGGEQYF
v_call: TRBV29-1; j_call: TRBJ1-2; cdr3_aa: CSVGGDREGYGYTF
v_call: TRBV11-2; j_call: TRBJ2-7; cdr3_aa: CASSLDWGVSYEQYF
v_call: TRBV7-9; j_call: TRBJ2-7; cdr3_aa: CASSLGQREYF
v_call: TRBV2; j_call: TRBJ1-2; cdr3_aa: CASSVRGASNYGYTF
v_call: TRBV6-5; j_call: TRBJ1-2; cdr3_aa: CASSYSGRNYGYTF
v_call: TRBV20-1; j_call: TRBJ2-3; cdr3_aa: CSASFRGLSDTQYF
v_call: TRBV5-6; j_call: TRBJ1-1; cdr3_aa: CASSLVGQGGTEAFF
v_call: TRBV4-2; j_call: TRBJ1-2; cdr3_aa: CASSQDGGWDGYTF
v_call: TRBV30; j_call: TRBJ1-1; cdr3_aa: CAWSVGGATEAFF
v_call: TRBV7-3; j_call: TRBJ1-1; cdr3_aa: CASSFRQGMNTEAFF
v_call: TRBV3-1/TRBV3-2; j_call: TRBJ2-5; cdr3_aa: CASSLGQGETQYF
v_call: TRBV7-8; j_call: TRBJ2-7; cdr3_aa: CASSSPGQLTYEQYF
v_call: TRBV9; j_call: TRBJ1-2; cdr3_aa: CATRTLPGTPLTF
v_call: TRBV6-5; j_call: TRBJ1-1; cdr3_aa: CASSSRTGEYTEAFF
v_call: TRBV5-6; j_call: TRBJ1-6; cdr3_aa: CASSLRDSPLHF
v_call: TRBV19; j_call: TRBJ2-7; cdr3_aa: CASSSRGADGGVRTVRYF
v_call: TRBV28; j_call: TRBJ2-3; cdr3_aa: CASSLGGPRTDTQYF
v_call: TRBV5-4; j_call: TRBJ2-7; cdr3_aa: CASSRARGQGSYEQYF
v_call: TRBV19; j_call: TRBJ2-1; cdr3_aa: CASSLDWHEQFF
v_call: TRBV7-8; j_call: TRBJ2-1; cdr3_aa: CASRRTSGGLYNEQFF
v_call: TRBV7-9; j_call: TRBJ2-3; cdr3_aa: CASGRGSTDTQYF
v_call: TRBV7-9; j_call: TRBJ2-5; cdr3_aa: CASSPDRAEETQYF
v_call: TRBV6-5; j_call: TRBJ1-3; cdr3_aa: CASSYSEQGNTIYF
v_call: TRBV5-1; j_call: TRBJ1-3; cdr3_aa: CASSLFRPGEDTIYF
v_call: TRBV19; j_call: TRBJ1-1; cdr3_aa: CASSRQGAPEAFF
v_call: TRBV28; j_call: TRBJ1-6; cdr3_aa: CASSRDSSNSPLHF
v_call: TRBV6-1; j_call: TRBJ1-5; cdr3_aa: CASTPGGNNQPQHF
v_call: TRBV7-3; j_call: TRBJ1-2; cdr3_aa: CASSLGTGVIYGYTF
v_call: TRBV13; j_call: TRBJ2-1; cdr3_aa: CASSPTPGGLHEQFF
v_call: TRBV11-2; j_call: TRBJ1-1; cdr3_aa: CASSLGKAGRKYTEAFF
v_call: TRBV29-1; j_call: TRBJ1-1; cdr3_aa: CSVTGGGINTEAFF
v_call: TRBV19; j_call: TRBJ1-1; cdr3_aa: CASSPEGRMNTEAFF
v_call: TRBV11-2; j_call: TRBJ1-3; cdr3_aa: CASSQGQRSGNTIYF
v_call: TRBV2; j_call: TRBJ1-5; cdr3_aa: CASRGGNQPQHF
v_call: TRBV5-5; j_call: TRBJ2-3; cdr3_aa: CASCFNPRGSTDTQYF
v_call: TRBV6-5; j_call: TRBJ1-2; cdr3_aa: CASSYSGQGMRGYTF
v_call: TRBV24-1; j_call: TRBJ1-2; cdr3_aa: CATSDGQGSNYGYTF
v_call: TRBV5-4; j_call: TRBJ1-4; cdr3_aa: CASSAGGQGNEKLFF
v_call: TRBV21-1; j_call: TRBJ1-5; cdr3_aa: CASSKVRENQPQHF
v_call: TRBV7-9; j_call: TRBJ1-2; cdr3_aa: CASSLLGSGTAPYGYTF
v_call: TRBV5-6; j_call: TRBJ2-3; cdr3_aa: CASSYDTTDTQYF
v_call: TRBV5-1; j_call: TRBJ1-6; cdr3_aa: CASRRQGGSPLHF
v_call: TRBV18; j_call: TRBJ2-7; cdr3_aa: CASSPLTDSYEQYF